This TCR beta chain was identified during a study of T cells after yellow fever vaccination. Study-wide results and caveats: Boosting was followed by the reappearance of most primary-vaccination clones (under 97% CD4, around 91% CD8). A faster peak, day 5 versus 15, was reached by the weaker secondary response. The CD4 and CD8 compartments had a small share of their clonotypes in common. Contaminants from the bulk population, in the form of abundant clonotypes, could be found in FACS-sorted repertoires.

Worth noting for this clonotype: Its antigen is not identified.

TCRdb used MiXCR to reprocess the 5' RACE reads, holding one entry per CDR3 protein. The profile shows almost 600,000 distinct CDR3 sequences, roughly 12% of them singletons. The clonotype was recovered from a young man who received the YFV17D yellow fever vaccine. Sequencing used PBMCs, obtained on the day of the yellow fever booster vaccination.

The CDR3 DNA is TGCGCCAGCAGCCAAGAGGCGGTAGCAAAGATCTCCTACGAGCAGTACTTC. Protein: CASSQEAVAKISYEQYF. The rearrangement uses TRBV4-3 and TRBJ2-7; D is unclear. V lost 0 bases and J lost 0, with 15 bases in between. Germline loops: CDR1 LGHNA, CDR2 YSLEER. The CDR3 is made up of 17 amino acids.